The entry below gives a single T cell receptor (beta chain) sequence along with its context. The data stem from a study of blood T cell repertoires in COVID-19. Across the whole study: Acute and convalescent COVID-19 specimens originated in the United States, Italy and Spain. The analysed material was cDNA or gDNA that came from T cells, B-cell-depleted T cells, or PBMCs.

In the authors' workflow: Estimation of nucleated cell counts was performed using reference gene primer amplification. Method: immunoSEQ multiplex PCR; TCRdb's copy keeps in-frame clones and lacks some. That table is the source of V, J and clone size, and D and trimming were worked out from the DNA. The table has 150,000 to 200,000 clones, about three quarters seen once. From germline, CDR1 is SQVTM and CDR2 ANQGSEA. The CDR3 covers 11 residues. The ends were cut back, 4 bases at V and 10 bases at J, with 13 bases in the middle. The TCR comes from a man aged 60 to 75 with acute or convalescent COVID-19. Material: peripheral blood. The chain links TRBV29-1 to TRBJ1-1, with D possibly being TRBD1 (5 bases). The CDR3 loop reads CSVAMGLGAFF. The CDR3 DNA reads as TGCAGCGTTGCGATGGGGCTCGGAGCTTTCTTT.